This TCR beta chain is from a study of post-analysis software for immune sequencing data. Study-level points and caveats: Compared with controls, patients had more of roughly five TRBV segments, including TRBV5-6, TRBV5-1 and TRBV20-1. Normalized Chao1 diversity was significantly lower in multiple sclerosis patients than in controls. F measure grouped same-batch samples tightly together.

cDNA libraries for TCR beta contained unique molecular identifiers. TCRdb analysed the PCR reads with MiXCR anew, one entry per CDR3 protein. The sample holds 800,000 to 950,000 distinct CDR3 sequences, approximately 53% seen once. This clonotype was seen once. Its antigen is still unknown. The CDR3 consists of 17 residues. V lost 2 bases to trimming and J lost 2 bases; unmatched junction nucleotides: 6. Germline CDR1 reads SGHTA; CDR2 reads FQGTGA. This TCR derives from a girl aged 5-17 years with multiple sclerosis. The chain joins TRBV7-3 to TRBJ2-2, with 9 positions matching TRBD1. Sequencing was performed on blood. DNA for the CDR3: TGTGCCAGCAGCTTAGACCGGGACAGGGTTAACACCGGGGAGCTGTTTTTT. As protein: CASSLDRDRVNTGELFF.